A single T cell receptor (beta chain) is shown here with its context. This clonotype was seen more than once but under ten times. Its antigen target is currently unknown. Qualities for individual bases were not recorded, and no much larger clone is one base off. This sample was sequenced with an Illumina NovaSeq 6000. TCRalpha and TCRbeta cDNA libraries were built by 5'RACE with constant-segment primers, adding sample barcodes and unique molecular identifiers. Trizol reagent was used to extract RNA from every sample. The libraries were amplified in two PCR steps, and the second step added a second sample barcode and Illumina TruSeq adapters. Sequencing of the libraries was done on an Illumina NovaSeq, producing 2 x 150 bp paired-end reads. The study's own analysis went as follows. Demultiplexing of reads and collapsing into UMI-guided consensus sequences were performed with migec v1.2.7. Using mixcr v2.1.11, UMI consensuses were aligned to TRA and TRB V and J templates and then assembled into clonotypes. Expanded or contracted clonotypes were those called significant by both edgeR and NoisET, with noise models trained on biological replicates. For edgeR calls, the thresholds were a false discovery rate-adjusted p below 0.01 and a log2 fold-change of 1. PCA with hierarchical clustering of max-normalized trajectories of the 1000 most abundant clonotypes was used as exploratory dynamics analysis. Each responding clone was given a CD4 or CD8 phenotype based on the CD4+ and CD8+ repertoires, which had been sequenced separately. TCRdb reprocessed the public reads (quality trimming at Q25 with fastp, clone calling with MiXCR) and kept in-frame beta chains. CDR3 protein sequences are deduplicated, and each keeps its most common genes and DNA. The V and J calls and clone size are TCRdb's, not the authors'. Within this sample are hundreds of thousands of distinct CDR3 sequences, with about 22% of them counted one time only. The top ten clonotypes cover about 8.2% of the sample.

The data belong to a study of T-cell memory formation after mild COVID-19 (dated by TCRdb to the early 2020s). Context from the whole study: TCR sequence clusters from the two donors were found to be largely donor specific. In a couple of donors, T-cell clones that expanded and contracted after mild COVID-19 were followed by sequencing TCRalpha and TCRbeta repertoires longitudinally. The cohort comprised two young, previously healthy adult volunteers, one female and one male. General study outcomes and caveats: SARS-CoV-2 specificity was not confirmed for the second-wave clones peaking on day 37. Only a couple of mild cases were covered by the study, and larger cohorts that include severe cases with pre-infection samples were considered necessary. Balanced CD4/CD8 phenotypes were observed for clones contracting from day 15 to 85, whereas a bias towards CD4+ was observed for a second wave of clones expanding from day 15 to 37. Contracting CD4+ clones turned up mainly in the CM and EM memory subsets, whereas EMRA was where CD8+ clones were enriched. Some responding clones were found in pre-infection memory, which suggests that pre-existing cross-reactive memory T cells took part in the SARS-CoV-2 response.

Ficoll-Paque density gradient centrifugation was used to isolate PBMCs. The CDR3 runs 12 amino acids, cysteine and phenylalanine included. Only the CDR3 DNA stays, 36 bases, in frame from base 1. CDR1 LNHDA and CDR2 SQIVND are derived from the germline V gene (reference sequence). Cut back by 7 bases and 4 bases, the V and J ends lie 8 bases apart. The sequence is built from TRBV19 and TRBJ1-3; the D gene cannot be resolved reliably. The sequenced material came from PBMCs or a T cell subset sorted from them (not recorded which). The clonotype was recovered from an adult woman who had mild COVID-19 (a few samples of this study predate the infection). The sample titles of this study are shuffled in the database, so cell type and time point are left out; the donor was told from shared clones. The CDR3 in this case is CASISGGNTIYF. The DNA is TGTGCCAGTATAAGCGGCGGAAACACCATATATTTT. This CDR3, with the reference TRBV19 and TRBJ1-3 proteins standing in past its ends, gives the full variable domain DGGITQSPKYLFRKEGQNVTLSCEQNLNHDAMYWYRQDPGQGLRLIYYSQIVNDFQKGDIAEGYSVSREKKESFPLTVTSAQKNPTAFYLCASISGGNTIYFGEGSWLTVV.